The next 5 T cell receptor beta chains were all read from a single sample in a study of CD8+ T cells in alopecia areata. Extraction and reverse transcription of RNA yielded cDNA as the sequencing template. The data were produced by immunoSEQ multiplex PCR, yet TCRdb's version contains in-frame clones alone and is incomplete. The sample holds 110,000 or so clones; 45% to 65% are singletons and the top ten take about 3.3%. Specified treatment: oral pan-JAK inhibitor, 5-10 mg twice daily. This material consisted of CD4+ T cells sorted from blood, taken at week 24, from a patient treated with tofacitinib. The receptors stem from a human donor with alopecia areata.

The chain combines TRBV30 with TRBJ2-7; D remains unclear. There are 13 residues in the CDR3. V dropped 8 bases and J dropped 2 bases, with 16 bases sitting between them. From germline, CDR1 is GTSNPN and CDR2 SVGIG (reference sequence). The chain's CDR3 is CAGGRPGTYEQYF. CDR3 bases: TGTGCCGGCGGACGTCCTGGGACCTACGAGCAGTACTTC.

The chain uses TRBV6-5 and TRBJ1-5, with TRBD1 as a possible D gene (6 bases). Germline lookup yields CDR1 MNHEY and CDR2 SVGAGI. V lost 4 bases and J lost 5, with 12 bases in between. CDR3 length equals 14 residues. CDR3 in DNA: TGTGCCAGCAGTTCGACAGGCCCGGATCAGCCCCAGCATTTT. Its protein product is CASSSTGPDQPQHF.

This clone appeared a few times. The rearrangement joins TRBV11-2 to TRBJ1-2; D perhaps matches TRBD1 (5 bases). Germline CDR1 is SGHAT and CDR2 is FQNNGV. CDR3 size: 13 residues. Trimming pared 5 bases from V and 1 base from J, leaving 8 bases between. The CDR3 reads CASSPDSNYGYTF. The CDR3 DNA follows: TGTGCCAGCAGCCCCGACAGTAACTATGGCTACACCTTC.

This chain connects TRBV2 to TRBJ2-3; 10 bases line up with TRBD2. This CDR3 is built from 14 residues. The ends lost 6 bases at V and 5 bases at J; junction bases unmatched: 5. From germline, CDR1 is SNHLY and CDR2 FYNNEI. CDR3 sequence: CASSQIAGGDTQYF. The CDR3 DNA is TGTGCCAGCAGCCAGATAGCGGGGGGAGATACGCAGTATTTT.

Points on this clone: One end of the junction varies from germline; a read error may be responsible. The rearrangement links TRBV6-5 to TRBJ1-6; D might be TRBD1 (5 bases). The CDR3 has 15 residues. Germline loops: CDR1 MNHEY, CDR2 SVGAGI. CDR3 loop: CTSSYEGSYNSPLHF. DNA of the CDR3: TGTACCAGCAGTTACGAGGGGTCCTATAATTCACCCCTCCACTTT.